The clone carrying this T cell receptor (beta chain) was recorded a few times. Antigen specificity is unknown. These data are taken from a study of T cells after yellow fever vaccination. TCRdb re-called the 5' RACE reads with MiXCR, one entry per CDR3 protein. The sample holds about 320,000 distinct CDR3 sequences; about 4.5% are singletons and the top ten take approximately 20%. V lost 8 bases and J lost 4, with 14 bases in between. Germline V lookup: CDR1 SGHTA, CDR2 FQGNSA. There are 14 residues in the CDR3. Whole-study findings and limits: Contamination of FACS-sorted repertoires by abundant clonotypes from the bulk population could occur.

The sequence derives from a young man who received the YFV17D yellow fever vaccine. The chain couples TRBV7-2 to TRBJ2-2, with a tentative D call TRBD2 (5 bases). The specimen comprised PBMCs, sampled 15 days after the yellow fever booster vaccination. The CDR3, as DNA: TGTGCCAGCGTTATACTAGTAGGCACCGGGGAGCTGTTTTTT. Residues: CASVILVGTGELFF.